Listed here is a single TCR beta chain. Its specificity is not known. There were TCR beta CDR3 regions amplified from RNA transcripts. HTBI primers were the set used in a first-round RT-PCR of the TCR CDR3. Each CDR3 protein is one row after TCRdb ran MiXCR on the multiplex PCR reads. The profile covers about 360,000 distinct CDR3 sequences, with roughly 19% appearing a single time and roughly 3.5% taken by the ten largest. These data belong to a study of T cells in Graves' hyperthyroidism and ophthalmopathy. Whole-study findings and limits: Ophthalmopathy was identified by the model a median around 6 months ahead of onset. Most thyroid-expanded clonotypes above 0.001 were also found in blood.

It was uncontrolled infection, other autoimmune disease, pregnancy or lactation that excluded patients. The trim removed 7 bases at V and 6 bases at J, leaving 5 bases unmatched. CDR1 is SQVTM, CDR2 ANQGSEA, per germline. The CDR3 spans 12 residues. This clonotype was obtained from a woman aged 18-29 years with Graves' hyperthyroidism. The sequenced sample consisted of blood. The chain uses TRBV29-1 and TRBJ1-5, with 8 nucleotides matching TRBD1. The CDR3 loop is CSAQGAGQPQHF. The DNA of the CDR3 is TGCAGCGCTCAGGGGGCGGGTCAGCCCCAGCATTTT. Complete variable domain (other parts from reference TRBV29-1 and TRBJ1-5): SAVISQKPSRDICQRGTSLTIQCQVDSQVTMMFWYRQQPGQSLTLIATANQGSEATYESGFVIDKFPISRPNLTFSTLTVSNMSPEDSSIYLCSAQGAGQPQHFGDGTRLSIL.